This passage covers 3 T cell receptor beta chains from one sample sequenced in a study of PD-1 blockade in classical Hodgkin lymphoma. Profiling relied on immunoSEQ multiplex PCR, and the TCRdb table lists in-frame clones only, not all of them. The data show over 25,000 clones, 80% to 90% seen once. Autologous stem cell transplantation was followed by relapse in every patient, and brentuximab vedotin exposure varied. Thawed PBMCs were subjected to magnetic negative selection, which yielded isolated CD8+ T cells. The source material was CD8+ T cells from blood, sampled at baseline. The origin of the receptors is a human donor with classical Hodgkin lymphoma.

This clone was seen only a few times. The chain recombines TRBV27 with TRBJ2-1; 9 nucleotides line up with TRBD1. Germline V gene lookup returns CDR1 MNHEY and CDR2 SMNVEV (reference sequence). The CDR3 runs 14 residues. V lost 3 bases and J lost 7; bases outside the gene matches: 4. DNA of the CDR3: TGTGCCAGCAGTTTGGGACAGGGTGCGAATGAGCAGTTCTTC. Protein product: CASSLGQGANEQFF.

V usage is TRBV6-1 and J usage is TRBJ1-1, with D unclear. This CDR3 region has 14 residues. Germline lookup yields CDR1 MNHNS and CDR2 SASEGT. Trimming cost V 6 bases and J 5 bases, with 16 bases left between them. The CDR3, as DNA: TGTGCCAGCAGCGTCGACATTGGTAGGACTGAAGCTTTCTTT. Residues: CASSVDIGRTEAFF.

V usage is TRBV15 and J usage is TRBJ2-3; D tentatively reads TRBD1 or TRBD2 (5 bases each). CDR1 and CDR2 (germline): LNHNV, YYDKDF (reference sequence). The CDR3 extends over 14 amino acids. V was pared by 6 bases and J by 5 bases, with 15 bases between. The chain's CDR3 is CATREVGAEDTQYF. As DNA, the CDR3 is TGTGCCACCAGGGAGGTAGGGGCCGAAGATACGCAGTATTTT.